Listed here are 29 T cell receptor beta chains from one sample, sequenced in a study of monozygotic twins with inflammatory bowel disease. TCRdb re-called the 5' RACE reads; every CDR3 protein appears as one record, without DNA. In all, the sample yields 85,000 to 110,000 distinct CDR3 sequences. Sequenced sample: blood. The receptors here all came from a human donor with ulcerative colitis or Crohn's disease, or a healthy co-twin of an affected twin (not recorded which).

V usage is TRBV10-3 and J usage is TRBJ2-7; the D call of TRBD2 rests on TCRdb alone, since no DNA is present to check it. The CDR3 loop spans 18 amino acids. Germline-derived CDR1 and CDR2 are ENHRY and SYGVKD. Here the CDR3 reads CAISESASGSLKSYEQYF.

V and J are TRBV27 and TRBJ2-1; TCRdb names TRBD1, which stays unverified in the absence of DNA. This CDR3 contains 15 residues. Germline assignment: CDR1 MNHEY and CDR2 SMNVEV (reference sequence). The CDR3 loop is CASSFPGAGINEQFF.

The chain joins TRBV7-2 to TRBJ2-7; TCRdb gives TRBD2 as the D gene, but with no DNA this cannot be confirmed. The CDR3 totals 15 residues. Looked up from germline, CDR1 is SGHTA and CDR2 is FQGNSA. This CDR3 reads CASSLGTSGTVEQYF.

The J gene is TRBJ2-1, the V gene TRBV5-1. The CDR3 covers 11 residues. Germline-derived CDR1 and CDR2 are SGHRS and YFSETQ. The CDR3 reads CASSLGQTKFF.

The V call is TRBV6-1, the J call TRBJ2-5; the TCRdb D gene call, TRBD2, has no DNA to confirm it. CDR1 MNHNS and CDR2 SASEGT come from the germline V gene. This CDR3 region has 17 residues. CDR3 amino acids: CASSLRRGGIALETQYF.

The CDR3 loop reads CASSSGEQPQHF. The V call is TRBV28, the J call TRBJ1-5. Germline-derived CDR1 and CDR2 are MDHEN and SYDVKM. There are 12 residues in the CDR3.

The CDR3 protein is CASSRGQGQPQHF. This rearrangement joins TRBV4-3 to TRBJ1-5; TCRdb selects TRBD1, and the lack of DNA leaves this call unchecked. This CDR3 contains 13 residues. Germline CDR1 LGHNA, CDR2 YSLEER.

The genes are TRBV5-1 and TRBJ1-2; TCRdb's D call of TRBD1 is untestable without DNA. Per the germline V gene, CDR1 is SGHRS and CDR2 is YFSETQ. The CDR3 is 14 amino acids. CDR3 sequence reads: CASSFRQGRDGYTF. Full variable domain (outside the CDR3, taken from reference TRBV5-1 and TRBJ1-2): KAGVTQTPRYLIKTRGQQVTLSCSPISGHRSVSWYQQTPGQGLQFLFEYFSETQRNKGNFPGRFSGRQFSNSRSEMNVSTLELGDSALYLCASSFRQGRDGYTFGSGTRLTVV.

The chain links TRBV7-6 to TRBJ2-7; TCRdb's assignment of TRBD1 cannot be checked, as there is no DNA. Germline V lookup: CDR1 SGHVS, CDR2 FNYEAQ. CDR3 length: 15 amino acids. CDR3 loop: CASSLSSAGTYEQYF.

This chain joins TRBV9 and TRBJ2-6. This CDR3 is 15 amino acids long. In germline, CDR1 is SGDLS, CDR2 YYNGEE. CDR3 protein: CASSPNLSGANVLTF.

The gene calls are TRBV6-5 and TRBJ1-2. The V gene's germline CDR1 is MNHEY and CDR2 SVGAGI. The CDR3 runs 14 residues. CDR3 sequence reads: CASSYGVGNYGYTF.

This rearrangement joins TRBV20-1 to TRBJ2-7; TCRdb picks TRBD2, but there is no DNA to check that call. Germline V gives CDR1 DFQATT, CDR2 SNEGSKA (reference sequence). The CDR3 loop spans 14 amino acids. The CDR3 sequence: CSALRTSGSYEQYF.

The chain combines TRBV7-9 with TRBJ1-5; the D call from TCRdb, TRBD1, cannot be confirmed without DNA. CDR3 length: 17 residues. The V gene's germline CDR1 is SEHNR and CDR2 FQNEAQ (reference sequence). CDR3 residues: CASSNPRDRESNQPQHF.

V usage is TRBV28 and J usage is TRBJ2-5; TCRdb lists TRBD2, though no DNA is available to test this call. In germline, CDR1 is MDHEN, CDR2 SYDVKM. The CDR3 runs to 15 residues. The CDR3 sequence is CASSLSGSFKETQYF.

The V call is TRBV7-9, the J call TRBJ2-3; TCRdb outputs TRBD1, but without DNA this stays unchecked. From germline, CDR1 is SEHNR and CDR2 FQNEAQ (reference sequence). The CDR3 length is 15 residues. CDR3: CATRPARGGTDTQYF.

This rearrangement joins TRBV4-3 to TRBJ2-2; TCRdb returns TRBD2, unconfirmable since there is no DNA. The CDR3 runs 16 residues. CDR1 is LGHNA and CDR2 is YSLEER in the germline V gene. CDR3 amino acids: CASSQGLAANTGELFF.

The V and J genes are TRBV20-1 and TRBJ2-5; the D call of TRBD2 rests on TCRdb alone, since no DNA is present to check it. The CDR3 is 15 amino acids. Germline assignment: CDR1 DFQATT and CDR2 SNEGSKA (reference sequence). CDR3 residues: CSGSYGAGELETQYF.

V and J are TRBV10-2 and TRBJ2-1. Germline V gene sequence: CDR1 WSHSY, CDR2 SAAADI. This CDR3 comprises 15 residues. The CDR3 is CASSSSSKAYNEQFF.

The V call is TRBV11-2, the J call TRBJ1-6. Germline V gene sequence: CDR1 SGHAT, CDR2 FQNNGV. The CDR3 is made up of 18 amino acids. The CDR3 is CASSLVGGINSYNSPLHF.

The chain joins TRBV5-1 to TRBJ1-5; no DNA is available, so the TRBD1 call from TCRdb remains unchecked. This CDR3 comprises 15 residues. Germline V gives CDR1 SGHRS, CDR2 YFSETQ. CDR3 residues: CASSWTGSSNQPQHF.

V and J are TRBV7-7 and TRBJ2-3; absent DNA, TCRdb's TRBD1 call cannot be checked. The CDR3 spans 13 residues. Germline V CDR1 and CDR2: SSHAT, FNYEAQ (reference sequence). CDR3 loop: CASSILGQGTQYF.

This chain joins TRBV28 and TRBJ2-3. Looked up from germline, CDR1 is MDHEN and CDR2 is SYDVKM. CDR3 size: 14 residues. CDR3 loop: CASSADIRTDTQYF.

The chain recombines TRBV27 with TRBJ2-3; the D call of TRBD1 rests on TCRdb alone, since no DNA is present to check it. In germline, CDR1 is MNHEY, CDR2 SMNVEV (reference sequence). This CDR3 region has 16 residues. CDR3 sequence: CASTPRRFLAENTQYF.

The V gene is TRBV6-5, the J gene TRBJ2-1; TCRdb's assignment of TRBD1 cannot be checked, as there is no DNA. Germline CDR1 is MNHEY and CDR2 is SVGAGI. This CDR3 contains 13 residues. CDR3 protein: CASTMGQYNEQFF.

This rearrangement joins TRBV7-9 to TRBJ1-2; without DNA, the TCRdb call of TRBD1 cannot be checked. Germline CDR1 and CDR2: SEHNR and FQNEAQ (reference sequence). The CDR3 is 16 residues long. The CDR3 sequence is CASSFSLRLVNYGYTF. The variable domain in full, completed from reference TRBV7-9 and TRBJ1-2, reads DTGVSQNPRHKITKRGQNVTFRCDPISEHNRLYWYRQTLGQGPEFLTYFQNEAQLEKSRLLSDRFSAERPKGSFSTLEIQRTEQGDSAMYLCASSFSLRLVNYGYTFGSGTRLTVV.

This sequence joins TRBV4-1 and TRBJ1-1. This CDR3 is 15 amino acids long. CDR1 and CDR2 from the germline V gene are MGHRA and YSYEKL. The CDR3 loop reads CASSQSLYANTEAFF.

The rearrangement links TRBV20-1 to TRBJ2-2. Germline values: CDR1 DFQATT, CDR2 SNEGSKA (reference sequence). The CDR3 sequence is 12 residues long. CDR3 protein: CSAAGDDGELFF.

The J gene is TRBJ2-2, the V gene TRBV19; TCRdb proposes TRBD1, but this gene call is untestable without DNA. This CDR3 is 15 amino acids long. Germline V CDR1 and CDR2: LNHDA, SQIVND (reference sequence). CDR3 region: CASMSWTPNTGELFF.

The CDR3 spells CSARQGASNQPQHF. The rearrangement uses TRBV20-1 and TRBJ1-5; TCRdb's assignment of TRBD1 cannot be checked, as there is no DNA. The CDR3 loop spans 14 amino acids. In germline, CDR1 is DFQATT, CDR2 SNEGSKA (reference sequence).